This T cell receptor (beta chain) was found in a study of neoadjuvant nivolumab and ipilimumab in lung cancer. Findings of the study overall: Resected tumors had greater TCR richness and clonality than uninvolved lung. Resected-tumor TCR richness correlated positively with pretherapy blood richness. Only a single major-pathologic-response sample was available for clonality analysis. From pretherapy to surgery, tumor richness and clonality rose with dual therapy.

This clone appeared once. Antigen: not known. The V gene's germline CDR1 is PRHDT and CDR2 FYEKMQ (reference sequence). The CDR3 consists of 16 residues. After removal of 0 bases from V and 2 bases from J, the junction contained 1 base not matched to a gene. The protocol was immunoSEQ multiplex PCR, while the TCRdb copy is restricted to in-frame clones and leaves out a portion. The table records some 38,000 clones, 85% to 90% of them present only once. This clonotype was obtained from an adult with non-small cell lung cancer. The source was peripheral blood, collected before neoadjuvant nivolumab, alone or with ipilimumab. J is TRBJ2-3 and V is TRBV13; TRBD2 matches at 11 bases. The CDR3 sequence is CASSLGTSGITDTQYF. In DNA form, the CDR3 reads TGTGCCAGCAGCTTAGGGACTAGCGGGATCACAGATACGCAGTATTTT.